This TCR beta chain was retrieved from a study of CD8 T cells in Susac syndrome. With 7 bases clipped from V and 2 bases from J, the junction kept 9 bases outside the gene matches. The CDR3 runs to 14 residues. Germline CDR1 and CDR2: DFQATT and SNEGSKA (reference sequence). Reverse transcription of roughly 0.5 to 1 ug RNA was performed with random hexamers. Amplification of TCR beta CDR3 used immunoSEQ multiplex PCR across 54 Vbeta and 13 Jbeta. Each CDR3 protein gets one entry after TCRdb re-called the immunoSEQ multiplex PCR reads with MiXCR. Of approximately 71,000 distinct CDR3 sequences in the sample, nearly 96% were seen once.

The TCR sequence derives from a human donor with multiple sclerosis. The specimen was CD4+ T cells from PBMCs. J is TRBJ2-3 and V is TRBV20-1; 7 bases agree with TRBD1. In DNA form, the CDR3 reads TGCAGTGTCTTCACAGGGGTAGACACAGATACGCAGTATTTT. This codes for CSVFTGVDTDTQYF.